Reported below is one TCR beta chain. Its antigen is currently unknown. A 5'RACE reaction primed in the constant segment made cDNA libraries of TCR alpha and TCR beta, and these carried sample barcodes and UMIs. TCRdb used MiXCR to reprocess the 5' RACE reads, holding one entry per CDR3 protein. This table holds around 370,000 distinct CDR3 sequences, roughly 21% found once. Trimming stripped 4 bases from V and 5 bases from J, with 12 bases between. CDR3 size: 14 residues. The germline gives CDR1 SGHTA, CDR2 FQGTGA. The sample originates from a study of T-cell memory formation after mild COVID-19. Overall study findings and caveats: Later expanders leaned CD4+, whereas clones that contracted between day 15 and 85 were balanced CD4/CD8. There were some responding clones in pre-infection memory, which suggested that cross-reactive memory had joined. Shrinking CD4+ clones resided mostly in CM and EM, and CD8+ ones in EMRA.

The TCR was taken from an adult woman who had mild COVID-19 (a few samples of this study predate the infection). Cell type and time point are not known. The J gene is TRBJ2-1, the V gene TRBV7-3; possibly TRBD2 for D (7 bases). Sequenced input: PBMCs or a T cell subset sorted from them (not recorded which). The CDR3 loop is CASSSTGRDNEQFF. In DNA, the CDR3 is TGTGCCAGCAGCTCAACAGGGAGGGACAATGAGCAGTTCTTC.